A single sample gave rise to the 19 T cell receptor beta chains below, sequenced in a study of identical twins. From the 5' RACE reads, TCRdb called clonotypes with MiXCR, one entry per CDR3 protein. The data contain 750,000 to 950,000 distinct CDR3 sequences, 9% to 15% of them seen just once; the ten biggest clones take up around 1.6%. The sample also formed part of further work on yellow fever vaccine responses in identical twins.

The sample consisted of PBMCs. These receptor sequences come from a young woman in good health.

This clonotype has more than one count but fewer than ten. CDR3 sequence reads: CASSPNQGNYGYTF. The CDR3, as DNA: TGTGCCAGCTCACCTAACCAGGGGAACTATGGCTACACCTTC. The V and J genes are TRBV18 and TRBJ1-2; D possibly corresponds to TRBD1 (6 bases). The V gene lost 3 bases and the J gene lost 2 bases, with 10 bases spanning the gap. The V gene's germline CDR1 is KGHSH and CDR2 LQKENI. The CDR3 loop spans 14 amino acids. The full variable domain, rest sourced from reference TRBV18 and TRBJ1-2, is NAGVMQNPRHLVRRRGQEARLRCSPMKGHSHVYWYRQLPEEGLKFMVYLQKENIIDESGMPKERFSAEFPKEGPSILRIQQVVRGDSAAYFCASSPNQGNYGYTFGSGTRLTVV.

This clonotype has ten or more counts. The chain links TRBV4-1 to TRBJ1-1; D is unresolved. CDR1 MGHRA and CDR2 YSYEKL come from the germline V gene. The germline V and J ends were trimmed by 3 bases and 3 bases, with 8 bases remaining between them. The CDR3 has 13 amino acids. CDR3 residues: CASSQKRDTEAFF. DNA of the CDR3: TGCGCCAGCAGCCAGAAGAGGGACACTGAAGCTTTCTTT.

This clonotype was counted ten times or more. CDR3: CASRVGDRVNSPLHF. The DNA for the CDR3 is TGTGCCAGCAGAGTCGGGGACAGGGTTAATTCACCCCTCCACTTT. The rearrangement uses TRBV5-5 and TRBJ1-6; TRBD1 matches at 9 bases. Germline V gene lookup returns CDR1 SGHKS and CDR2 YYEKEE (reference sequence). J lost 6 bases, V lost 5 bases, and 6 bases had no gene match. The CDR3 runs 15 residues.

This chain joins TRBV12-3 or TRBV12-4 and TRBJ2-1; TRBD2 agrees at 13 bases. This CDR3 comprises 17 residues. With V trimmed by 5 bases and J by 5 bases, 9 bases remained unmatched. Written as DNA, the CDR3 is TGTGCCAGCAGTCCCCTCCGACTAGCGGGAGGCGACAATGAGCAGTTCTTC. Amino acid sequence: CASSPLRLAGGDNEQFF.

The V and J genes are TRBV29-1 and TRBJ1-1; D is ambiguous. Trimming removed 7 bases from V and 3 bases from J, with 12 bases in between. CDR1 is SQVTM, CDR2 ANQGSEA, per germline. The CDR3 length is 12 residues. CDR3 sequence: CSGRRSDTEAFF. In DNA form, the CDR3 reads TGCAGCGGCAGGCGTTCGGACACTGAAGCTTTCTTT.

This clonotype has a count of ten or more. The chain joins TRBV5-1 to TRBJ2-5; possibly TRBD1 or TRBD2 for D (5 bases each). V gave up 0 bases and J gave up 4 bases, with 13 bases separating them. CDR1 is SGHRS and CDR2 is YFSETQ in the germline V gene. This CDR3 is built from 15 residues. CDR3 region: CASSLERGVGETQYF. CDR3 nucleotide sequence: TGCGCCAGCAGCTTGGAGAGAGGGGTAGGAGAGACCCAGTACTTC.

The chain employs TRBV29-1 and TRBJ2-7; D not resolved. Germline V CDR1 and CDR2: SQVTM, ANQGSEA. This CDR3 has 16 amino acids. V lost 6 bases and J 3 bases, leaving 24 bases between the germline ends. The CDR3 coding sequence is TGCAGCGTGGCCCCCGAGATCCAGATGGGCCTCTACGAGCAGTACTTC. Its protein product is CSVAPEIQMGLYEQYF.

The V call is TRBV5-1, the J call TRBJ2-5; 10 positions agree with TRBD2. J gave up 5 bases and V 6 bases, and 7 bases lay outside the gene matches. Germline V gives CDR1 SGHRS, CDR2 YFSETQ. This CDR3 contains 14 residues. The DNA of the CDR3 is TGCGCCAGCAAGGAGCGGGGGGGCCTGGAGACCCAGTACTTC. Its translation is CASKERGGLETQYF.

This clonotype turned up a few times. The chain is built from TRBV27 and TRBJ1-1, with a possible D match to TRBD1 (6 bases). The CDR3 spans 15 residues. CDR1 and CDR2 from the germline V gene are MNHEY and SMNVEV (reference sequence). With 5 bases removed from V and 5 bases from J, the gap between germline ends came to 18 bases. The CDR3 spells CASSRPVRGGTEAFF. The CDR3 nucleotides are TGTGCCAGCAGTCGGCCCGTCAGGGGTGGGACTGAAGCTTTCTTT.

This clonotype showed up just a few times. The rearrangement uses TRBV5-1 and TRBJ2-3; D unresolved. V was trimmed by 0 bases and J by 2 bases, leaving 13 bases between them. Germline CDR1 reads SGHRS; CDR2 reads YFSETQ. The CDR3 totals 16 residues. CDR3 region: CASSLAGPAPTDTQYF. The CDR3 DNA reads TGCGCCAGCAGCTTGGCCGGGCCCGCACCCACAGATACGCAGTATTTT.

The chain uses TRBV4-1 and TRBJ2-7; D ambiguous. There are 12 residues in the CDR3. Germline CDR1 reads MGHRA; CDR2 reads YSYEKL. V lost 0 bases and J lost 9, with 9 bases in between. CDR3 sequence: CASSQEGALQYF. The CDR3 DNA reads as TGCGCCAGCAGCCAAGAAGGTGCTCTGCAGTACTTC.

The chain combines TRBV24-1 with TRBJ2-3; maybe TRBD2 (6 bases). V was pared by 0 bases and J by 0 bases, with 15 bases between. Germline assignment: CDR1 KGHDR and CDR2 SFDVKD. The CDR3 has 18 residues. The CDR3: CATSDLTVGGTSTDTQYF. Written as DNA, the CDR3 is TGTGCCACCAGTGATTTGACGGTCGGAGGGACTAGCACAGATACGCAGTATTTT.

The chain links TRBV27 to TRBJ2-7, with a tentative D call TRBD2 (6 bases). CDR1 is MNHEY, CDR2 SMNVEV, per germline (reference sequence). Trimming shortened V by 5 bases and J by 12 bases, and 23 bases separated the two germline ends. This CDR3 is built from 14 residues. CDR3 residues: CASSLTEGGRGTYV. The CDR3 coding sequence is TGTGCCAGCAGTCTAACGGAGGGAGGCCGGGGGACGTACGTC.

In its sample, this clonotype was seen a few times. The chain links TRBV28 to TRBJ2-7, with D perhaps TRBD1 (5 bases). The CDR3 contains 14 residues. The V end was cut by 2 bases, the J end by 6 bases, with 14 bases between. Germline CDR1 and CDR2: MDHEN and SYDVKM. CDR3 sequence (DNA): TGTGCCAGCAGTTTAGCAGGGAAGGATAGCGAGCAGTACTTC. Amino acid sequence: CASSLAGKDSEQYF.

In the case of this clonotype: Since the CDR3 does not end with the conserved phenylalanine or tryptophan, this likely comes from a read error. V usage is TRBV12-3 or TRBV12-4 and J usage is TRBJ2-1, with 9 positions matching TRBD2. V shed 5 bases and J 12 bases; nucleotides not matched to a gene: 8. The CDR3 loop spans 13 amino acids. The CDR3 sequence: CASSTNSGSGQFL. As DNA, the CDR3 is TGTGCCAGCAGTACCAATAGCGGGAGTGGGCAGTTCTTA.

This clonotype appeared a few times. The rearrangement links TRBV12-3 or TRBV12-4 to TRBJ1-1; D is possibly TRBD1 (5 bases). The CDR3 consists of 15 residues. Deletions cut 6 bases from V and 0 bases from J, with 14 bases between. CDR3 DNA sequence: TGTGCCAGCAGCCTCGGCAGGGCAGTGAACACTGAAGCTTTCTTT. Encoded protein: CASSLGRAVNTEAFF.

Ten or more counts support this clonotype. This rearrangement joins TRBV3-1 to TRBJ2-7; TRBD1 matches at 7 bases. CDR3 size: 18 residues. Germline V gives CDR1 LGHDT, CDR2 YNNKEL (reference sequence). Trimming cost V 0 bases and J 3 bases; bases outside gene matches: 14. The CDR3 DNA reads TGTGCCAGCAGCCAAGATCTTGGGCTTGGGACAGAAAACTACGAGCAGTACGTC. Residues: CASSQDLGLGTENYEQYV.

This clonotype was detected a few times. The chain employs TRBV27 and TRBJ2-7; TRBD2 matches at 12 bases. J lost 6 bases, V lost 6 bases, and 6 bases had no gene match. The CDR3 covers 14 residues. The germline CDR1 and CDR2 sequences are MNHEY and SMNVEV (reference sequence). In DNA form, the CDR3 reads TGTGCCAGCAGGGGACTAGCGGGCGACTTCGAGCAGTACTTC. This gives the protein CASRGLAGDFEQYF.

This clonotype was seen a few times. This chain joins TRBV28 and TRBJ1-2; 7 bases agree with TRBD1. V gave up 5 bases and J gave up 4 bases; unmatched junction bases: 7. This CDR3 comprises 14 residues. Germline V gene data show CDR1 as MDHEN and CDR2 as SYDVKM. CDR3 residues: CASSPPGQAYGYTF. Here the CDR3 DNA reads TGTGCCAGCAGTCCACCCGGACAGGCCTATGGCTACACCTTC.